The clone carrying this T cell receptor (beta chain) was observed many times. What it binds is not known. The data originate from a study of read filtering for tumor transcriptome and immune sequencing. About the research overall: Per sample, TCR-region reads ranged about 4.05 to 11 million by IR-seq, about 80 to 1,400 by RNA-seq.

At the time of active disease, bone marrow was collected from every patient. In germline, CDR1 is SNHLY, CDR2 FYNNEI. The CDR3 spans 13 residues. Trimming removed 6 bases from V and 0 bases from J, with 6 bases in between. From roughly 390 ng of RNA, a library with molecular barcoded alpha/delta and beta/gamma adaptors was made. TCRdb used MiXCR to reprocess the reads, holding one entry per CDR3 protein. The sample has about 90,000 distinct CDR3 sequences, roughly an eighth seen once; the top ten hold about 15%. The study's findings and limits: This fraction held mixed bone marrow immune cells after CD138-negative sorting.

The sample taken for sequencing was a population of CD138-negative cells sorted from bone marrow. The chain couples TRBV2 to TRBJ2-1; D is uncertain. This clonotype was obtained from a donor older than 35 with multiple myeloma. CDR3 in amino acids: CASRTSSYNEQFF. In DNA form, the CDR3 reads TGTGCCAGCAGGACCAGCTCCTACAATGAGCAGTTCTTC.